The 8 T cell receptor beta chains given below trace back to one sample, sequenced in a study of metastatic and nonmetastatic thyroid tumors. No patient had received any treatment before thyroid surgery. TCRdb reprocessed the PCR reads using MiXCR. Of roughly 13,000 clones in the sample, approximately 25% were seen once. Sequencing was done on a sample of tumor tissue. Receptors originate from a female donor with papillary thyroid cancer or a benign thyroid nodule (not recorded which). Some clones in this sample may be carry-over from other donors' samples.

This clone was seen ten or more times. J is TRBJ2-3 and V is TRBV3-2; the table assigns TRBD1, which was not confirmed against the DNA. TRBV3-2 is flagged as a pseudogene. The CDR3 extends over 15 amino acids. The CDR3 is CASSQSRDSTDTQYF. The CDR3 coding sequence is TGTGCCAGCAGCCAAAGTCGGGACAGCACAGATACGCAGTATTTT.

The chain joins TRBV12-3 or TRBV12-4 to TRBJ2-7; 8 bases are shared with TRBD1. Trimming took 7 bases from V and 2 from J; bases not matched to a gene: 4. There are 13 residues in the CDR3. CDR3 in DNA: TGTGCCAGCAAGGGGACAGGAACCTACGAGCAGTACTTC. Protein sequence: CASKGTGTYEQYF.

J is TRBJ2-7 and V is TRBV3-1; 10 bases map to TRBD2. V lost 4 bases, J lost 2 bases, and 8 bases stayed unmatched. The CDR3 runs to 16 residues. Germline V gene lookup returns CDR1 LGHDT and CDR2 YNNKEL (reference sequence). CDR3: CASSLLTSGSAYEQYF. CDR3 bases: TGTGCCAGCAGCCTTCTGACTAGCGGGTCCGCCTACGAGCAGTACTTC.

This clone was counted many times. The V gene is TRBV28, the J gene TRBJ2-3; 8 nucleotides agree with TRBD2. There are 14 residues in the CDR3. CDR1 is MDHEN, CDR2 SYDVKM, per germline. With V trimmed by 3 bases and J by 6 bases, 5 bases remained unmatched. CDR3 nucleotide sequence: TGTGCCAGCAGTTTCGGACTAGCAGCGGATACGCAGTATTTT. It is translated as CASSFGLAADTQYF. The entire variable domain, with the rest obtained from reference TRBV28 and TRBJ2-3, is as follows: DVKVTQSSRYLVKRTGEKVFLECVQDMDHENMFWYRQDPGLGLRLIYFSYDVKMKEKGDIPEGYSVSREKKERFSLILESASTNQTSMYLCASSFGLAADTQYFGPGTRLTVL.

The rearrangement uses TRBV2 and TRBJ1-2; possibly TRBD1 for D (6 bases). Germline values: CDR1 SNHLY, CDR2 FYNNEI. The CDR3 runs 12 residues. V was trimmed by 4 bases and J by 7 bases, leaving 10 bases between them. CDR3 residues: CASSGQDGGYTF. CDR3 nucleotides: TGTGCCAGCAGTGGACAGGACGGTGGCTACACCTTC.

This clone was counted many times. V gene TRBV29-1 combines with J gene TRBJ1-1; D not resolved. V lost 5 bases and J lost 0, with 10 bases in between. The germline CDR1 and CDR2 sequences are SQVTM and ANQGSEA. The CDR3 loop spans 13 amino acids. The CDR3 DNA sequence: TGCAGCGTTCGGGTGAACATGAACACTGAAGCTTTCTTT. As protein: CSVRVNMNTEAFF.

The chain combines TRBV6-1 with TRBJ2-1; TRBD1 might be the D (6 bases). The CDR3 consists of 15 residues. The V gene lost 5 bases and the J gene lost 4 bases, with 15 bases spanning the gap. The germline gives CDR1 MNHNS, CDR2 SASEGT. CDR3 amino acids: CASSNPGHNYNEQFF. As DNA, the CDR3 is TGTGCCAGCAGTAATCCGGGACACAATTACAATGAGCAGTTCTTC.

This clone was detected only a few times. The same CDR3 is also encoded by other DNA sequences in this sample. The chain has TRBV27 and TRBJ1-2, with TRBD1 matching over 9 bases. Germline V gives CDR1 MNHEY, CDR2 SMNVEV (reference sequence). V was clipped by 9 bases and J by 2 bases; unmatched bases: 10. The CDR3 sequence is 15 residues long. CDR3 amino acids: CASGGQGRPNYGYTF. CDR3 nucleotides: TGTGCCAGTGGTGGACAGGGGCGTCCCAACTATGGCTACACCTTC.